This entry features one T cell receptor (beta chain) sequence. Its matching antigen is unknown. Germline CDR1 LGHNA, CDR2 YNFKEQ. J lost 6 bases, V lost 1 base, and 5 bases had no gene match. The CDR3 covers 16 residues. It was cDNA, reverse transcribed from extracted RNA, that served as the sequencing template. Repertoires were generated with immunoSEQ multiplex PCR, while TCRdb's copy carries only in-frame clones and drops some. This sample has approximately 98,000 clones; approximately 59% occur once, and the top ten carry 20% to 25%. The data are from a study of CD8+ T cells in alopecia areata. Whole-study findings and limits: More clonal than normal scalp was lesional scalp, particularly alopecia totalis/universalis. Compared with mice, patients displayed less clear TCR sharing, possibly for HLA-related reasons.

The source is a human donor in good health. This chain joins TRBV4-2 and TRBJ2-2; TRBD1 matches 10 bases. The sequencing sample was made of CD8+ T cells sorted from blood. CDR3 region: CASSQAGTGEPGELFF. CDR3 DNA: TGTGCCAGCAGCCAAGCGGGGACAGGGGAGCCCGGGGAGCTGTTTTTT.